The present TCR beta chain was sequenced within a study of shared clonotypes between healthy human individuals. As for the study in general: The donor pool was made up of two women and three men aged 18 to 49.

This clone was observed a single time. The antigen is undetermined. The CDR3 covers 16 residues. V was trimmed by 10 bases and J by 2 bases, leaving 18 bases between them. The germline gives CDR1 SEHNR, CDR2 FQNEAQ (reference sequence). Overall study results and limits: Compared with memory subsets, naive subsets generally had larger estimated richness. Across a few donors, naive CD4 shared around 5.4%, naive CD8 around 3.8%, memory CD4 about 2.4%, memory CD8 approximately 0.4%.

Profiling relied on immunoSEQ multiplex PCR, and the TCRdb table lists in-frame clones only, not all of them. The sample holds about 2.1 million clones, just over 90% seen once. Naive CD8 populations comprised CD45RO-negative cells positively selected for CCR7, excluding terminally differentiated effector memory CD45RA+ cells. Those who donated, Caucasian adults without exception, all lived in Nashville, Tennessee. This clonotype was obtained from a man between 18 and 29 years old in good health. Some clones in this sample may be carry-over from other donors' samples. The sample taken for sequencing was naive CD8+ T cells from PBMCs. The chain combines TRBV7-9 with TRBJ2-6; D remains unclear. The CDR3 DNA is TGTGCCACCGTCAGCCCGATCCACCCTGGGGCCAACGTCCTGACTTTC. This codes for CATVSPIHPGANVLTF.